These T cell receptor beta chains were read from a single sample in a study of T-cell memory formation after mild COVID-19. TCRdb reanalysed the 5' RACE reads using MiXCR and keeps one entry per CDR3 protein. The data show 410,000 or so distinct CDR3 sequences, more than 20% seen once. Sequencing was carried out using PBMCs or a T cell subset sorted from them (not recorded which). The receptors were gathered from an adult woman who had mild COVID-19 (a few samples of this study predate the infection). Cell type and time point are not known. Each CDR3 is given with its conserved first and last residue. D genes are given only for firm matches. Part of the rows lack a size; the others show once, few, many or a class for expanded clones.

D gene	V gene	clone size	J gene	CDR3 DNA	CDR3 protein
TRBD2	TRBV19	NA	TRBJ2-4	TGTGCCAGTAGTATGGTTGCTAGCGGGAAGAGAAACATTCAGTACTTC	CASSMVASGKRNIQYF
TRBD1	TRBV6-5	NA	TRBJ1-4	TGTGCCAGCAGTTACCTTGGGACAGGGGTCCCTAATGAAAAACTGTTTTTT	CASSYLGTGVPNEKLFF
NA	TRBV5-1	NA	TRBJ1-1	TGCGCCAGCAGCCCGCCTGGGGGGTGGGCGACTGAAGCTTTCTTT	CASSPPGGWATEAFF
TRBD2	TRBV19	NA	TRBJ2-7	TGTGCCAGCAGCCGACTAGCTTCGGCGGGATACGAGCAGTACTTC	CASSRLASAGYEQYF
NA	TRBV9	few	TRBJ2-2	TGTGCCAGCAGCGTAGCTACGGGGGCCGGGGAGCTGTTTTTT	CASSVATGAGELFF
NA	TRBV6-5	NA	TRBJ2-2	TGTGCTACTCTCCCGGGCCACACCTACGGGGAGCTGTTTTTT	CATLPGHTYGELFF
NA	TRBV7-9	NA	TRBJ1-1	TGTGCCAGCAGCTTAGCTTCCCGGGGCAGGCGAAACACTGAAGCTTTCTTT	CASSLASRGRRNTEAFF
NA	TRBV7-8	few	TRBJ2-1	TGTGCCAGCAGCAACCTTCTAGATGAGCAGTTCTTC	CASSNLLDEQFF
NA	TRBV3-1	NA	TRBJ2-1	TGTGCCAGCACCCAAGGAGGGCCAGAGCAGTTCTTC	CASTQGGPEQFF
TRBD1	TRBV7-3	few	TRBJ1-1	TGTGCCAGCAGCCTGGCGGGGACAGCGGGGAACACTGAAGCTTTCTTT	CASSLAGTAGNTEAFF
TRBD1	TRBV19	NA	TRBJ1-2	TGTGCCAGTAGGGCAGCCGGGACAGGGTATGGCTACACCTTC	CASRAAGTGYGYTF
TRBD1	TRBV18	NA	TRBJ2-6	TGTGCCAGCTCACCCGTCTTCGGGACAGGGAGCTCTGGGGCCAACGTCCTGACTTTC	CASSPVFGTGSSGANVLTF
NA	TRBV6-2/TRBV6-3	few	TRBJ2-5	TGTGCCAGCAGTAGGGGGGGCTTCAACCAGAAGACCCAGTACTTC	CASSRGGFNQKTQYF
NA	TRBV9	NA	TRBJ2-7	TGTGCCAGCAGCGCACACACTAGCCTGAGCTCCTACGAGCAGTACTTC	CASSAHTSLSSYEQYF
NA	TRBV2	few	TRBJ2-7	TGTGCCAGCAGTATTGGGCTCGAGCAGTACTTC	CASSIGLEQYF
TRBD2	TRBV7-9	NA	TRBJ2-5	TGTGCCACCGGGGGACTAGCCGAGACCCAGTACTTC	CATGGLAETQYF
NA	TRBV14	NA	TRBJ1-2	TGTGCCAGCAGCTCGAGGGCCTATGGCTACACCTTC	CASSSRAYGYTF
TRBD2	TRBV9	few	TRBJ2-1	TGTGCCAGCAGAGGACTAGCGGGAGGACCCAATGAGCAGTTCTTC	CASRGLAGGPNEQFF
NA	TRBV5-5	NA	TRBJ1-5	TGTGCCAGCAGCCATATTGTGATGGACGGGCATAGCAATCAGCCCCAGCATTTT	CASSHIVMDGHSNQPQHF
NA	TRBV29-1	NA	TRBJ2-7	TGCAGCGTTGTTTCCCCACTCTCCTACGAGCAGTACTTC	CSVVSPLSYEQYF
NA	TRBV7-2	NA	TRBJ2-1	TGTGCCAGCAGCTTAGGCGGGGTTATAAACAATGAGCAGTTCTTC	CASSLGGVINNEQFF
NA	TRBV6-6	NA	TRBJ2-1	TGTGCCAGCAGCGATGTTGGGGATGAGCAGTTCTTC	CASSDVGDEQFF
NA	TRBV7-9	NA	TRBJ2-7	TGTGCCAGCAGGCTTGCCTCAGGCGAGCAGTACTTC	CASRLASGEQYF
TRBD1	TRBV9	NA	TRBJ2-2	TGTGCCAGCAGCGGAACAGGGGGACACACCGGGGAGCTGTTTTTT	CASSGTGGHTGELFF
TRBD2	TRBV19	NA	TRBJ2-1	TGTGCCAGTAGTATTGGGGGACTAGGGCAGTTCTTC	CASSIGGLGQFF
NA	TRBV28	many	TRBJ2-1	TGTGCCAGCAGTTCCTACCAGGTTAATGAGCAGTTCTTC	CASSSYQVNEQFF
NA	TRBV5-4	many	TRBJ2-3	TGTGCCAGCAGCTCCTCCGCAGATACGCAGTATTTT	CASSSSADTQYF
TRBD1	TRBV29-1	NA	TRBJ2-2	TGCAGCGTTGAAGATCCGACAGGGTTCGCCGGGGAGCTGTTTTTT	CSVEDPTGFAGELFF
NA	TRBV20-1	few	TRBJ2-5	TGCAGTGCTAGAGATCGGACACCATTAGAGACCCAGTACTTC	CSARDRTPLETQYF
TRBD2	TRBV5-1	few	TRBJ2-4	TGCGCCAGCAGCCCGGGCCTAGCGGGGGGAAAAAACATTCAGTACTTC	CASSPGLAGGKNIQYF
TRBD1	TRBV2	NA	TRBJ1-2	TGTGCCAGCAAACAGGGGGCCTCAGCTAACTATGGCTACACCTTC	CASKQGASANYGYTF
TRBD1	TRBV11-2	NA	TRBJ1-2	TGTGCCAGCAGTCTTCAGGGGGCGGGCTATGGCTACACCTTC	CASSLQGAGYGYTF
TRBD2	TRBV7-9	NA	TRBJ2-2	TGCGCCAGCAGCCCCCGGACTAGCGGAAACACCGGGGAGCTGTTTTTT	CASSPRTSGNTGELFF
TRBD1	TRBV24-1	NA	TRBJ1-3	TGTGCCACTCGGGACAGCTCTGGAAACACCATATATTTT	CATRDSSGNTIYF
NA	TRBV25-1	NA	TRBJ1-1	TGTGCCAGCAGTGATCCGTGGTCAGGGGAGGACACTGAAGCTTTCTTT	CASSDPWSGEDTEAFF
NA	TRBV18	few	TRBJ1-2	TGTGCCAGCTCACCACGGACAGCGGAAGGTGGCTACACCTTC	CASSPRTAEGGYTF
NA	TRBV6-2/TRBV6-3	few	TRBJ2-7	TGTGCCAGCACGCTAGGGCAAGAGCAGTACTTC	CASTLGQEQYF
NA	TRBV5-6	few	TRBJ1-1	TGTGCCAGCAGCTGGACTGACATGAACACTGAAGCTTTCTTT	CASSWTDMNTEAFF
TRBD2	TRBV5-1	few	TRBJ2-3	TGCGCCAGCAGCTTGGCTAGCGGGAGGGGGTCAGATACGCAGTATTTT	CASSLASGRGSDTQYF
NA	TRBV20-1	few	TRBJ2-1	TGCAGTGCTAGATTCCTAAAATACAATGAGCAGTTCTTC	CSARFLKYNEQFF
TRBD2	TRBV5-1	many	TRBJ2-7	TGCGCCAGCAGCTTGACTAGCGGGAGCTCCTACGAGCAGTACTTC	CASSLTSGSSYEQYF
TRBD1	TRBV5-1	NA	TRBJ2-7	TGCGCCAGCAGCTCCAACAGGGGGCCAAACGAGCAGTACTTC	CASSSNRGPNEQYF
TRBD1	TRBV5-1	NA	TRBJ2-7	TGCGCCAGCAGCATGACAGGGGCCTACGAGCAGTACTTC	CASSMTGAYEQYF
TRBD1	TRBV4-2	NA	TRBJ2-1	TGTGCCAGCAGCCCCCGGACAGGGGGCAATGAGCAGTTCTTC	CASSPRTGGNEQFF
NA	TRBV5-6	many	TRBJ1-1	TGTGCCAGCAGCTTGGCCCCCACAGGAGCGAACACTGAAGCTTTCTTT	CASSLAPTGANTEAFF
TRBD1	TRBV6-2/TRBV6-3	NA	TRBJ2-1	TGTGCCAGCAGTTACTCGATCGGGGGACAGGGGGATGAGCAGTTCTTC	CASSYSIGGQGDEQFF
NA	TRBV5-5	NA	TRBJ2-1	TGTGCCAGCAGCGCGGACAGTTACTACAATGAGCAGTTCTTC	CASSADSYYNEQFF
TRBD2	TRBV7-9	NA	TRBJ2-3	TGTGCCAGCGGACTAGCGGGGGCAGATACGCAGTATTTT	CASGLAGADTQYF
TRBD1	TRBV12-3/TRBV12-4	NA	TRBJ1-3	TGTGCCAGCAGTATAAGACAGGGCTCCTCTGGAAACACCATATATTTT	CASSIRQGSSGNTIYF
NA	TRBV6-1	NA	TRBJ2-7	TGTGCCAGCCGAGGGATACGCGGGGTCCGGTACGAGCAGTACTTC	CASRGIRGVRYEQYF